The 32 T cell receptor beta chains given below trace back to one sample, sequenced in a study of regulatory T cells in long-lasting Graves disease. Time point in this sample: newly diagnosed GD, antithyroid drugs for less than 3 months. Generation of the TCR library employed RNA extracted from PBMCs. Researchers made TCR beta libraries by using iRepertoire HTBI primers and running Arm-PCR on CDR3 regions. TCRdb re-derived calls from the multiplex PCR reads in MiXCR, one entry per CDR3 protein. The data hold fewer than 550,000 distinct CDR3 sequences, with about 15% observed a single time. These data were likewise used in another study, on T cells in Graves' hyperthyroidism and ophthalmopathy.

The sample consisted of peripheral blood mononuclear cells (PBMCs), taken at new diagnosis, from a patient treated with antithyroid drugs. Source of these receptors: a woman between 40 and 65 years old with Graves disease.

This clonotype was picked up many times. V is TRBV12-5 and J is TRBJ2-1, with D hard to call. V was cut by 6 bases and J by 8 bases, with 8 bases left in between. Germline V CDR1 and CDR2: LGHNT, FRNRAP. The CDR3 loop spans 11 amino acids. CDR3 sequence (DNA): TGTGCTAGTGGCCCTGTATATGAGCAGTTCTTC. Amino acid sequence: CASGPVYEQFF.

Ten or more counts support this clonotype. The rearrangement links TRBV28 to TRBJ1-5, with 8 bases that match TRBD1. The CDR3 loop spans 16 amino acids. V lost 7 bases and J lost 5; bases outside the gene matches: 13. CDR1 MDHEN and CDR2 SYDVKM come from the germline V gene. The CDR3: CASNNPGQAVDQPQHF. The CDR3 DNA follows: TGTGCCAGCAACAATCCGGGACAGGCCGTGGATCAGCCCCAGCATTTT.

The sample holds many counts of this clonotype. The chain uses TRBV7-2 and TRBJ1-1; 8 nucleotides agree with TRBD1. The CDR3 has 18 residues. The J segment lost 0 bases and the V segment lost 1 base, leaving 10 bases of the junction unmatched. Looked up from germline, CDR1 is SGHTA and CDR2 is FQGNSA. The chain's CDR3 is CASSLEGTGWGLNTEAFF. The CDR3 DNA reads as TGTGCCAGCAGCTTAGAAGGGACAGGATGGGGCTTGAACACTGAAGCTTTCTTT.

This clonotype was recorded many times. The chain is built from TRBV18 and TRBJ2-7; TRBD1 aligns across 7 bases. The CDR3 extends over 15 amino acids. Trimming removed 3 bases from V and 3 bases from J; junction bases left unmatched: 8. Germline CDR1 is KGHSH and CDR2 is LQKENI. The CDR3 spells CASSPGTGVNYEQYF. As DNA, the CDR3 is TGTGCCAGCTCACCGGGTACAGGGGTAAACTACGAGCAGTACTTC.

This clonotype was counted at least ten times. The chain is built from TRBV20-1 and TRBJ2-7, with TRBD1 matching over 8 bases. Germline lookup yields CDR1 DFQATT and CDR2 SNEGSKA (reference sequence). Trimming took 6 bases from V and 12 from J; bases not matched to a gene: 13. There are 12 residues in the CDR3. The DNA of the CDR3 is TGCAGTGCCAAACCCGAAACAGGGGGGTGGTACTTC. This gives the protein CSAKPETGGWYF.

The table lists this clonotype with many counts. The J gene is TRBJ1-5, the V gene TRBV19; TRBD1 agrees at 7 bases. CDR1 LNHDA and CDR2 SQIVND come from the germline V gene (reference sequence). This CDR3 has 16 amino acids. With 2 bases clipped from V and 2 bases from J, the junction kept 6 bases outside the gene matches. This CDR3 reads CASSISFDRGNQPQHF. The CDR3 nucleotides are TGTGCCAGTAGTATAAGTTTCGACAGGGGCAATCAGCCCCAGCATTTT.

This clonotype was detected many times. The chain couples TRBV20-1 to TRBJ2-7; 11 bases agree with TRBD2. Germline values: CDR1 DFQATT, CDR2 SNEGSKA (reference sequence). The V gene end was trimmed by 5 bases and the J gene end by 4 bases; junction bases not matched to a gene: 4. The CDR3 extends over 13 amino acids. CDR3 coding DNA: TGCAGTGCTCTAGCGGGGGGTTATTACGAGCAGTACTTC. It translates to CSALAGGYYEQYF.

This clonotype was observed many times. The CDR3 coding sequence is TGTGCCAGCAGGCGGGACCTTCAGCCCCAGCATTTT. Translating gives CASRRDLQPQHF. The chain recombines TRBV2 with TRBJ1-5; D possibly corresponds to TRBD1 (5 bases). Looked up from germline, CDR1 is SNHLY and CDR2 is FYNNEI. The CDR3 is made up of 12 amino acids. Trimming removed 6 bases from V and 6 bases from J, with 9 bases in between.

This clonotype was found many times. The rearrangement joins TRBV11-1 to TRBJ2-7; the D is unclear. Per germline, CDR1 SGHAT and CDR2 FQDESV (reference sequence). The ends were cut back, 4 bases at V and 2 bases at J, with 9 bases in the middle. This CDR3 has 13 amino acids. CDR3 nucleotides: TGTGCCAGCAGCTCTACAGTAGCCTACGAGCAGTACTTC. The encoded protein is CASSSTVAYEQYF.

This clonotype was counted many times. V and J are TRBV20-1 and TRBJ2-1; D gene ambiguous. The J call could be wrong; TRBJ2-5 is a better fit for the DNA end. CDR3 length: 12 residues. Germline values: CDR1 DFQATT, CDR2 SNEGSKA (reference sequence). The CDR3 is CSASNHQETQYF. CDR3 bases: TGCAGTGCTAGTAATCACCAAGAGACCCAGTACTTC.

This clonotype was seen a few times. The CDR3 spells CASSLWHSNTEAFF. CDR3 DNA: TGTGCCAGCAGTTTATGGCACTCCAACACTGAAGCTTTCTTT. This chain uses TRBV27 with TRBJ1-1; unclear D gene. Trimming stripped 1 base from V and 2 bases from J, with 8 bases between. Looked up from germline, CDR1 is MNHEY and CDR2 is SMNVEV (reference sequence). The CDR3 totals 14 residues.

Ten or more counts support this clonotype. The V call is TRBV18, the J call TRBJ1-6, with a possible D match to TRBD1 (5 bases). Germline CDR1 KGHSH, CDR2 LQKENI. The CDR3 is 15 amino acids. Trimming took off 5 bases at V and 6 bases at J, with 14 bases between the two ends. The CDR3 here is CASSAAGQANSPLHF. In nucleotides, the CDR3 is TGTGCCAGCTCAGCGGCAGGGCAGGCTAATTCACCCCTCCACTTT. Full variable domain (outside the CDR3, taken from reference TRBV18 and TRBJ1-6): NAGVMQNPRHLVRRRGQEARLRCSPMKGHSHVYWYRQLPEEGLKFMVYLQKENIIDESGMPKERFSAEFPKEGPSILRIQQVVRGDSAAYFCASSAAGQANSPLHFGNGTRLTVT.

This clonotype came up a few times. The chain uses TRBV11-3 and TRBJ2-5, with D unresolved. The V end was cut by 4 bases, the J end by 0 bases, with 6 bases between. The CDR3 spans 13 residues. Per germline, CDR1 SGHNT and CDR2 YENEEA. The CDR3 region is CASSSLYQETQYF. Here the CDR3 DNA reads TGTGCCAGCAGCTCCCTGTACCAAGAGACCCAGTACTTC.

In its sample, this clonotype was seen many times. The chain recombines TRBV28 with TRBJ1-2; possible D gene TRBD1, 5 bases. This CDR3 spans 15 amino acids. The ends were cut back, 1 base at V and 5 bases at J, with 14 bases in the middle. CDR1 and CDR2 (germline): MDHEN, SYDVKM. The CDR3 region is CASSLYRGGSYGYTF. The CDR3, as DNA: TGTGCCAGCAGTTTATATCGGGGCGGATCATATGGCTACACCTTC.

This clonotype was counted between two and nine times. This chain uses TRBV5-4 with TRBJ2-3; possible D gene TRBD1, 6 bases. V lost 3 bases and J 4 bases, leaving 9 bases between the germline ends. This CDR3 region has 13 residues. In germline, CDR1 is SGHNT, CDR2 YYREEE (reference sequence). CDR3: CASSSTGPDTQYF. CDR3 DNA: TGTGCCAGCAGCTCCACAGGGCCAGATACGCAGTATTTT.

Many counts were recorded for this clonotype. CDR3 residues: CATSRVSVEPEKLFF. The CDR3 nucleotides are TGTGCCACCAGCAGAGTGTCGGTTGAACCTGAAAAACTGTTTTTT. The chain is built from TRBV15 and TRBJ1-4; D gene unclear. The CDR3 consists of 15 residues. Between the trimmed V and J ends, which lost 1 base and 7 bases, there was a span of 13 bases. Germline lookup yields CDR1 LNHNV and CDR2 YYDKDF (reference sequence).

CDR3 residues: CAWSPSNTGELFF. The CDR3 DNA is TGTGCCTGGAGTCCTTCCAACACCGGGGAGCTGTTTTTT. The chain couples TRBV30 to TRBJ2-2; D remains ambiguous. The CDR3 is 13 amino acids. Trimming removed 2 bases at V and 2 bases at J, with 6 bases between. CDR1 and CDR2 from the germline V gene are GTSNPN and SVGIG (reference sequence).

This clonotype was found a few times. The chain links TRBV3-1 to TRBJ2-3; weak D call: TRBD2 (6 bases). The V gene's germline CDR1 is LGHDT and CDR2 YNNKEL (reference sequence). The CDR3 loop spans 14 amino acids. Trimming pared 2 bases from V and 5 bases from J, leaving 11 bases between. The chain's CDR3 is CASSQLGRGDTQYF. The CDR3 nucleotides read TGTGCCAGCAGCCAATTAGGGCGGGGAGATACGCAGTATTTT.

There are many counts of this clonotype. V gene TRBV7-2 combines with J gene TRBJ2-5; 11 bases match TRBD2. V was clipped by 3 bases and J by 4 bases; unmatched bases: 13. Germline V lookup: CDR1 SGHTA, CDR2 FQGNSA. The CDR3 spans 18 residues. DNA of the CDR3: TGTGCCAGCAGCTTCAGGTCGAGTAGCGGGGGGGCTCGAGAGACCCAGTACTTC. Protein product: CASSFRSSSGGARETQYF.

This clonotype showed up just a few times. The chain links TRBV11-2 to TRBJ2-1, with a possible D match to TRBD2 (5 bases). The germline V and J ends were trimmed by 1 base and 0 bases, with 10 bases remaining between them. CDR1 is SGHAT and CDR2 is FQNNGV in the germline V gene. This CDR3 region has 16 residues. CDR3 residues: CASSLVFGDSYNEQFF. The DNA of the CDR3 is TGTGCCAGCAGCTTAGTTTTCGGGGACTCCTACAATGAGCAGTTCTTC.

This sequence joins TRBV2 and TRBJ1-4; 7 nucleotides align to TRBD1. The CDR3 runs 18 residues. Trimming removed 6 bases from V and 3 bases from J; junction bases left unmatched: 16. Germline V gene lookup returns CDR1 SNHLY and CDR2 FYNNEI. The CDR3 loop reads CASSRDRDDVESNEKLFF. The DNA for the CDR3 is TGTGCCAGCAGCCGGGACAGAGACGATGTTGAGTCTAATGAAAAACTGTTTTTT.

This clonotype was detected ten times or more. The V and J genes are TRBV6-1 and TRBJ1-1; 10 nucleotides agree with TRBD1. Germline assignment: CDR1 MNHNS and CDR2 SASEGT. With V trimmed by 3 bases and J by 4 bases, 5 bases remained unmatched. This CDR3 spans 15 amino acids. CDR3 bases: TGTGCCAGCAGTGATAGACAGGGGGCAAGCACTGAAGCTTTCTTT. Amino acid sequence: CASSDRQGASTEAFF.

This clonotype was seen many times. V usage is TRBV30 and J usage is TRBJ1-1; D unclear. The length of the CDR3 is 12 residues. Trimming removed 8 bases at V and 5 bases at J, with 15 bases between. Germline values: CDR1 GTSNPN, CDR2 SVGIG (reference sequence). Here the CDR3 DNA reads TGTGCCCGGGATACCCGAGGGACTGAAGCTTTCTTT. Its translation is CARDTRGTEAFF.

This clonotype was observed at least ten times. The V call is TRBV5-1, the J call TRBJ2-5; 8 nucleotides agree with TRBD2. The junction had 8 bases not matched to a gene; V was cut back by 3 bases and J by 4 bases. The CDR3 spans 15 residues. Germline V lookup: CDR1 SGHRS, CDR2 YFSETQ. CDR3 in amino acids: CASSSSGGIGETQYF. CDR3 coding DNA: TGCGCCAGCAGCTCGTCGGGGGGGATCGGAGAGACCCAGTACTTC.

The chain links TRBV5-1 to TRBJ1-1; the D is unclear. Trimming removed 4 bases from V and 5 bases from J, with 12 bases in between. The CDR3 contains 13 residues. Germline V gene data show CDR1 as SGHRS and CDR2 as YFSETQ. The CDR3: CASSGKGRTEAFF. For the CDR3, the DNA is TGCGCCAGCAGCGGAAAGGGAAGAACTGAAGCTTTCTTT.

This clonotype was recorded at least ten times. This chain joins TRBV5-6 and TRBJ1-1; no clear D gene. This CDR3 comprises 12 residues. The germline V gene encodes CDR1 SGHDT and CDR2 YYEEEE. V dropped 6 bases and J dropped 3 bases, with 9 bases sitting between them. The CDR3 DNA follows: TGTGCCAGCATCGCCGGGGACACTGAAGCTTTCTTT. The encoded protein is CASIAGDTEAFF.

In this sample, this clonotype turned up many times. The chain combines TRBV12-3 or TRBV12-4 with TRBJ1-5, with 7 bases aligning to TRBD1. CDR3 length: 16 residues. After removal of 1 base from V and 0 bases from J, the junction contained 3 bases not matched to a gene. The CDR3 DNA follows: TGTGCCAGCAGTTTAGGGGACAGCTCTAGCAATCAGCCCCAGCATTTT. Translation: CASSLGDSSSNQPQHF.

This clonotype was detected ten times or more. For the CDR3, the DNA is TGTGCCAGCAGCTTAGTCAGTCCCGGGGAGCAGTTCTTC. Its translation: CASSLVSPGEQFF. The chain uses TRBV11-3 and TRBJ2-1; D is ambiguous. The germline gives CDR1 SGHNT, CDR2 YENEEA. The CDR3 runs 13 residues. The V end was cut by 1 base, the J end by 10 bases, with 11 bases between.

This clonotype was recorded many times. This sequence joins TRBV6-5 and TRBJ1-6; 9 nucleotides match TRBD1. CDR3 size: 15 residues. Germline V gene lookup returns CDR1 MNHEY and CDR2 SVGAGI. V lost 4 bases, J lost 9 bases, and 7 bases stayed unmatched. CDR3 loop: CASSSPGTGSSPLHF. The CDR3 region has the DNA TGTGCCAGCAGTTCCCCCGGGACAGGGAGTTCACCCCTCCACTTT.

CDR3 in amino acids: CASSSQRGFNEQFF. The CDR3 region has the DNA TGTGCCAGCAGCTCTCAGCGGGGCTTCAATGAGCAGTTCTTC. The V call is TRBV7-9, the J call TRBJ2-1; the match to TRBD2 covers 7 bases. V shed 4 bases and J 6 bases; nucleotides not matched to a gene: 6. The V gene's germline CDR1 is SEHNR and CDR2 FQNEAQ (reference sequence). There are 14 residues in the CDR3. Using reference TRBV7-9 and TRBJ2-1 for the parts outside the CDR3, the full variable domain is DTGVSQNPRHKITKRGQNVTFRCDPISEHNRLYWYRQTLGQGPEFLTYFQNEAQLEKSRLLSDRFSAERPKGSFSTLEIQRTEQGDSAMYLCASSSQRGFNEQFFGPGTRLTVL.

This sequence joins TRBV14 and TRBJ2-7; D is undetermined. Germline V gene sequence: CDR1 SGHDN, CDR2 FVKESK. The CDR3 loop spans 12 amino acids. The V end lost 2 bases, the J end lost 2 bases, and 4 bases lay between the germline ends. CDR3 region: CASSQSPYEQYF. CDR3 coding DNA: TGTGCCAGCAGCCAATCGCCCTACGAGCAGTACTTC.

The V call is TRBV27, the J call TRBJ2-7, with 10 bases lining up with TRBD1. Germline CDR1 is MNHEY and CDR2 is SMNVEV (reference sequence). J lost 1 base, V lost 6 bases, and 6 bases had no gene match. CDR3 length: 15 residues. DNA for the CDR3: TGTGCCAGCAGGGCCGGGACAGGGGAATCCTACGAGCAGTACTTC. It is translated as CASRAGTGESYEQYF.